This TCR beta chain was sequenced during a study of vaccination effects on CD4 cells after COVID-19. The overall study: Antigen-specific CD4+ T cells were first expanded with viral peptide pools by the ViraFEST assay and only then sequenced. Sample provision by two convalescent patients occurred 16 days and one week before vaccination.

Assay used: immunoSEQ multiplex PCR; TCRdb lists only in-frame clones, some missing. The sample holds 50,000 to 70,000 clones, 55% to 75% seen once. It was after roughly 11 days of culture that CD4+ T cells were isolated. In regard to this clone: Its antigen remains unknown.

Germline loops: CDR1 SGDLS, CDR2 YYNGEE. This CDR3 contains 16 residues. V lost 2 bases to trimming and J lost 5 bases, with 16 bases between them. Sequencing was performed on CD4+ T cells from PBMCs cultured without peptide, taken before COVID-19 vaccination. The chain recombines TRBV9 with TRBJ2-2; D is undetermined. This receptor was obtained from a human donor who had a prior SARS-CoV-2 infection. The DNA for the CDR3 is TGTGCCAGCAGCGTTCACCCCCTCGCGGATACCGGGGAGCTGTTTTTT. Its translation: CASSVHPLADTGELFF.